Below are 21 T cell receptor beta chains sequenced from a single sample in a study of STAT5B mutations in CD4+ large granular lymphocyte leukemia. Clones were sequenced by immunoSEQ multiplex PCR, and TCRdb holds only the in-frame ones, with some missing. The sample consists of around 20,000 clones, 60% to 85% of them appearing once. Sequences were obtained from CD4+ T cells from blood buffy coats. These receptors were obtained from a human donor in good health.

The rearrangement links TRBV6-5 to TRBJ1-2, with TRBD1 identical over 10 bases. Unmatched junction bases numbered 2, after V lost 0 bases and J lost 1 base. In germline, CDR1 is MNHEY, CDR2 SVGAGI. This CDR3 is 16 amino acids long. CDR3 nucleotide sequence: TGTGCCAGCAGTTACTCTAGGACAGGGGGTAACTATGGCTACACCTTC. This encodes CASSYSRTGGNYGYTF.

This chain connects TRBV5-4 to TRBJ2-5, with 9 nucleotides matching TRBD1. Trimming removed 4 bases from V and 2 bases from J; junction bases left unmatched: 9. The CDR3 spans 16 residues. Germline V gene data show CDR1 as SGHNT and CDR2 as YYREEE (reference sequence). For the CDR3, the DNA is TGTGCCAGCAGCGCGACCGGGACAGGGCAACAAGAGACCCAGTACTTC. This encodes CASSATGTGQQETQYF.

CDR3 sequence: CAISGTGGYEQYF. In DNA, the CDR3 is TGTGCCATCAGCGGGACAGGGGGCTACGAGCAGTACTTC. The gene calls are TRBV10-3 and TRBJ2-7, with 11 nucleotides matching TRBD1. V dropped 6 bases and J dropped 3; count of bases not matched to a gene: 1. CDR3 length equals 13 residues. CDR1 is ENHRY, CDR2 SYGVKD, per germline.

The V and J genes are TRBV6-1 and TRBJ1-1; D not certain. Germline CDR1 is MNHNS and CDR2 is SASEGT. V was trimmed by 5 bases and J by 11 bases, leaving 12 bases between them. The CDR3 runs 11 residues. CDR3 protein: CASSLGDWAFF. CDR3 sequence (DNA): TGTGCCAGCAGTTTGGGCGATTGGGCTTTCTTT.

The V gene is TRBV29-1, the J gene TRBJ2-7; 7 nucleotides align to TRBD2. J lost 2 bases, V lost 6 bases, and 4 bases had no gene match. The CDR3 has 12 residues. In germline, CDR1 is SQVTM, CDR2 ANQGSEA. CDR3 sequence (DNA): TGCAGCGTGGGGGGGAGAACCTACGAGCAGTACTTC. Translation: CSVGGRTYEQYF.

The V gene is TRBV4-3, the J gene TRBJ2-7; D remains unclear. The CDR3 runs to 13 residues. Germline loops: CDR1 LGHNA, CDR2 YSLEER. Trimming took off 4 bases at V and 0 bases at J, with 7 bases between the two ends. The CDR3: CASSLQTSYEQYF. The DNA for the CDR3 is TGCGCCAGCAGCCTTCAGACCTCCTACGAGCAGTACTTC.

V is TRBV28 and J is TRBJ1-2; D not resolved. Germline V gene lookup returns CDR1 MDHEN and CDR2 SYDVKM. This CDR3 contains 13 residues. V was shortened by 2 bases and J by 6 bases, with 10 bases between the two germline ends. This chain's CDR3 is CASSLVSGNGYTF. The DNA of the CDR3 is TGTGCCAGCAGTTTAGTTTCGGGGAATGGCTACACCTTC.

Here the CDR3 reads CASGLGSGALDTQYF. The DNA of the CDR3 is TGTGCTAGTGGTTTAGGTAGCGGGGCCCTGGATACGCAGTATTTT. The rearrangement uses TRBV12-5 and TRBJ2-3; 8 bases align to TRBD2. The germline V gene encodes CDR1 LGHNT and CDR2 FRNRAP. The CDR3 has 15 residues. J was trimmed by 6 bases and V by 3 bases; bases with no gene match: 8.

This sequence joins TRBV7-2 and TRBJ2-7; a possible D gene is TRBD2 (5 bases). The CDR3 sequence is 16 residues long. Germline V gene data show CDR1 as SGHTA and CDR2 as FQGNSA. Trimming stripped 1 base from V and 0 bases from J, with 13 bases between. The CDR3 sequence is CASSLGGITSSYEQYF. The CDR3 region has the DNA TGTGCCAGCAGCTTAGGGGGAATCACTAGCTCCTACGAGCAGTACTTC.

This clone appeared once. The chain employs TRBV28 and TRBJ1-5, with 7 positions matching TRBD1. The V gene's germline CDR1 is MDHEN and CDR2 SYDVKM. The CDR3 runs 15 residues. Losses at the gene ends were 5 bases for V and 0 bases for J; bases not matched to a gene: 4. Here the CDR3 DNA reads TGTGCCAGCAGTCGACAGGGTAATAGCAATCAGCCCCAGCATTTT. Amino acid sequence: CASSRQGNSNQPQHF. The full variable domain, with the rest looked up from reference TRBV28 and TRBJ1-5, is DVKVTQSSRYLVKRTGEKVFLECVQDMDHENMFWYRQDPGLGLRLIYFSYDVKMKEKGDIPEGYSVSREKKERFSLILESASTNQTSMYLCASSRQGNSNQPQHFGDGTRLSIL.

A word on this clone: Other DNA sequences in the same sample also yield this CDR3. The chain links TRBV20-1 to TRBJ2-3; the D gene is possibly TRBD2 (5 bases). The CDR3 is 11 residues long. Trimming took 6 bases from V and 4 from J, leaving 8 bases between them. The germline gives CDR1 DFQATT, CDR2 SNEGSKA (reference sequence). CDR3 sequence (DNA): TGCAGTGCGCTACTAGCAGATACGCAGTATTTT. Translated, it gives CSALLADTQYF.

The V call is TRBV2, the J call TRBJ2-7; no clear D gene. V was shortened by 8 bases and J by 7 bases, with 15 bases between the two germline ends. Germline CDR1 reads SNHLY; CDR2 reads FYNNEI. The CDR3 runs 12 residues. CDR3 in amino acids: CASRGPGWEQYF. CDR3 DNA sequence: TGTGCCAGCCGAGGACCGGGCTGGGAGCAGTACTTC. The full variable domain, with the rest looked up from reference TRBV2 and TRBJ2-7, is EPEVTQTPSHQVTQMGQEVILRCVPISNHLYFYWYRQILGQKVEFLVSFYNNEISEKSEIFDDQFSVERPDGSNFTLKIRSTKLEDSAMYFCASRGPGWEQYFGPGTRLTVT.

The rearrangement joins TRBV14 to TRBJ2-3; TRBD2 matches 8 bases. CDR3 length equals 17 residues. In germline, CDR1 is SGHDN, CDR2 FVKESK. The V and J ends lost 2 bases and 0 bases, in that order; junction bases with no gene match: 7. The chain's CDR3 is CASSQLPSGRSTDTQYF. In DNA form, the CDR3 reads TGTGCCAGCAGCCAACTTCCTAGCGGGCGGAGCACAGATACGCAGTATTTT.

V usage is TRBV28 and J usage is TRBJ1-2; D is unclear. CDR3 length: 12 amino acids. Germline loops: CDR1 MDHEN, CDR2 SYDVKM. Trimming removed 5 bases from V and 0 bases from J, with 4 bases in between. CDR3 in DNA: TGTGCCAGCAGTAAAGCTAACTATGGCTACACCTTC. Its protein is CASSKANYGYTF.

This chain joins TRBV28 and TRBJ1-5; D may be TRBD1 (6 bases). CDR3 length: 14 amino acids. Trimming cost V 7 bases and J 4 bases, with 14 bases left between them. Germline V gene sequence: CDR1 MDHEN, CDR2 SYDVKM. The CDR3 region is CASILGGGNQPQHF. CDR3 coding DNA: TGTGCCAGCATTCTCGGAGGGGGGAATCAGCCCCAGCATTTT.

V is TRBV7-9 and J is TRBJ2-1; D possibly corresponds to TRBD1 (5 bases). This CDR3 contains 15 residues. V was trimmed by 5 bases and J by 5 bases, leaving 16 bases between them. The germline V gene encodes CDR1 SEHNR and CDR2 FQNEAQ (reference sequence). The CDR3 spells CASSPLIDRDNEQFF. CDR3 coding DNA: TGTGCCAGCAGCCCACTAATAGACAGAGACAATGAGCAGTTCTTC.

The V and J genes are TRBV28 and TRBJ1-4, with a weak D call TRBD1 (6 bases). Trimming pared 5 bases from V and 3 bases from J, leaving 13 bases between. Germline assignment: CDR1 MDHEN and CDR2 SYDVKM. The CDR3 has 15 amino acids. The CDR3 bases are TGTGCCAGCAGTCCCCGGGGGGGCCCTAATGAAAAACTGTTTTTT. Translation gives CASSPRGGPNEKLFF.

CDR3 sequence: CASSLAGGKPADTQYF. CDR3 sequence (DNA): TGTGCCAGCAGCTTAGCGGGGGGCAAGCCGGCAGATACGCAGTATTTT. This chain joins TRBV7-2 and TRBJ2-3, with D perhaps being TRBD1 or TRBD2 (6 bases each). The CDR3 length is 16 residues. CDR1 is SGHTA and CDR2 is FQGNSA in the germline V gene. The V and J ends lost 0 bases and 4 bases respectively, with 14 bases between them. The variable domain in full, with the rest retrieved from reference TRBV7-2 and TRBJ2-3, is GAGVSQSPSNKVTEKGKDVELRCDPISGHTALYWYRQSLGQGLEFLIYFQGNSAPDKSGLPSDRFSAERTGGSVSTLTIQRTQQEDSAVYLCASSLAGGKPADTQYFGPGTRLTVL.

The V call is TRBV9, the J call TRBJ2-3; D not resolved. The germline gives CDR1 SGDLS, CDR2 YYNGEE. Trimming took 0 bases from V and 4 from J, leaving 15 bases between them. This CDR3 contains 16 residues. DNA of the CDR3: TGTGCCAGCAGCGTAGGGAAAGGGATAGGCCCAGATACGCAGTATTTT. Its translation: CASSVGKGIGPDTQYF.

V and J are TRBV13 and TRBJ2-7; D might be TRBD1 (6 bases). V was trimmed by 1 base and J by 0 bases, leaving 10 bases between them. CDR1 PRHDT and CDR2 FYEKMQ come from the germline V gene (reference sequence). The CDR3 consists of 15 residues. CDR3 amino acids: CASSLEGRGSYEQYF. The CDR3 region has the DNA TGTGCCAGCAGCTTAGAGGGCAGGGGCTCCTACGAGCAGTACTTC.

The chain uses TRBV10-3 and TRBJ2-5, with 7 bases aligning to TRBD2. This CDR3 has 13 residues. In germline, CDR1 is ENHRY, CDR2 SYGVKD. The junction had 4 bases not matched to a gene; V was cut back by 4 bases and J by 5 bases. This chain's CDR3 is CAISGGGLETQYF. In DNA form, the CDR3 reads TGTGCCATCAGTGGCGGGGGATTGGAGACCCAGTACTTC.